Detailed here is one T cell receptor (beta chain). The antigen is unknown. These data originate in a study of T cells in localized non-small cell lung cancer. Regarding the study as a whole: Longer overall survival was seen with higher T cell density measured in blood. Only one tumor region went through sequencing, so heterogeneity may still be there. Clonality peaked in uninvolved adjacent lung rather than tumor. A median of about 50 clones ranked among the top 100 in tumor appeared in adjacent lung.

Produced via immunoSEQ multiplex PCR; TCRdb's table is partial and in-frame only. The sample lists 25,000 to 35,000 clones, around 81% occurring once. Germline CDR1 and CDR2: SEHNR and FQNEAQ (reference sequence). The CDR3 runs 13 residues. V lost 4 bases to trimming and J lost 3 bases, with 7 bases between them. Sample: peripheral blood mononuclear cells, taken before any cancer treatment. V gene TRBV7-9 combines with J gene TRBJ2-1; D is ambiguous. The receptor was isolated from a man aged 35 to 69 with stage III lung adenocarcinoma. The CDR3: CASSSGLYNEQFF. The DNA of the CDR3 is TGTGCCAGCAGCTCTGGGCTCTACAATGAGCAGTTCTTC. The variable domain in full, with the rest retrieved from reference TRBV7-9 and TRBJ2-1, is DTGVSQNPRHKITKRGQNVTFRCDPISEHNRLYWYRQTLGQGPEFLTYFQNEAQLEKSRLLSDRFSAERPKGSFSTLEIQRTEQGDSAMYLCASSSGLYNEQFFGPGTRLTVL.